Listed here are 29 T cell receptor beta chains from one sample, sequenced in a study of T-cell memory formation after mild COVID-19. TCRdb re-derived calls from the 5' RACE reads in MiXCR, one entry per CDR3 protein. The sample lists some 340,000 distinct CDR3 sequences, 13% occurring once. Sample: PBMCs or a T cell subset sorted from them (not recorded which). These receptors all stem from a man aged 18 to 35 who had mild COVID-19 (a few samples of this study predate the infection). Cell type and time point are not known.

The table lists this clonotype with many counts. DNA of the CDR3: TGCAGTGTTCCGGACCGCACAGATACGCAGTATTTT. Translation gives CSVPDRTDTQYF. The chain recombines TRBV20-1 with TRBJ2-3; D unclear. CDR3 size: 12 residues. Looked up from germline, CDR1 is DFQATT and CDR2 is SNEGSKA (reference sequence). V was pared by 7 bases and J by 1 base, with 9 bases between.

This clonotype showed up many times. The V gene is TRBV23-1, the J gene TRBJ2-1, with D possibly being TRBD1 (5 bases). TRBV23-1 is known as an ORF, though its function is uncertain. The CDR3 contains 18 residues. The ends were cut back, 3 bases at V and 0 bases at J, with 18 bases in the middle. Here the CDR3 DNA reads TGCGCCAGCAGTCAGCCTTCCAGGGTGGTTGGCTCCTACAATGAGCAGTTCTTC. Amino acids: CASSQPSRVVGSYNEQFF.

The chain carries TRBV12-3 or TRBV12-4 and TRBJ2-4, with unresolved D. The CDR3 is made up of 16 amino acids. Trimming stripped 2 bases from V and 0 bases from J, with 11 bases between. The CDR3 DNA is TGTGCCAGCAGTTTAACGGACGGAATAGCCAAAAACATTCAGTACTTC. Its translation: CASSLTDGIAKNIQYF.

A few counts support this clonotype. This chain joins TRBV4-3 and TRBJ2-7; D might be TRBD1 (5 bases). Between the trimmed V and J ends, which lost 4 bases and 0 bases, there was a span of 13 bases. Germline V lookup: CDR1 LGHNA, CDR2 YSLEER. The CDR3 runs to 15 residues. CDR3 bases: TGCGCCAGCAGCCGAGACAGTCTATACTCCTACGAGCAGTACTTC. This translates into CASSRDSLYSYEQYF.

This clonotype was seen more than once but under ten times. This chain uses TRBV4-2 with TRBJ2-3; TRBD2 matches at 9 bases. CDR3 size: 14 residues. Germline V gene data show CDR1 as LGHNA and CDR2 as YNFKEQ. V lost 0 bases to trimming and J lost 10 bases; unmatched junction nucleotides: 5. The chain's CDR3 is CASSQELAGYSQYF. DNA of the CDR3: TGTGCCAGCAGCCAAGAGCTAGCGGGGTACTCGCAGTATTTT.

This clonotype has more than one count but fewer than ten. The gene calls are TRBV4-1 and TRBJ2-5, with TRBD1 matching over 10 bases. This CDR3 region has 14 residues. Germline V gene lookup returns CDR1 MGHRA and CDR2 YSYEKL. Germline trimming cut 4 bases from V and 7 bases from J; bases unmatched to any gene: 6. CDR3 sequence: CASSPGQGGWTQYF. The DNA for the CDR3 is TGCGCCAGCAGCCCCGGACAGGGGGGCTGGACCCAGTACTTC.

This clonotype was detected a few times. The CDR3 DNA follows: TGCGCCAGCAGCTCGGGGGACAGGGGTTACACTGAAGCTTTCTTT. Translation gives CASSSGDRGYTEAFF. The V call is TRBV5-1, the J call TRBJ1-1; 10 positions match TRBD1. Trimming took 3 bases from V and 3 from J; bases not matched to a gene: 5. The CDR3 covers 15 residues. CDR1 is SGHRS and CDR2 is YFSETQ in the germline V gene.

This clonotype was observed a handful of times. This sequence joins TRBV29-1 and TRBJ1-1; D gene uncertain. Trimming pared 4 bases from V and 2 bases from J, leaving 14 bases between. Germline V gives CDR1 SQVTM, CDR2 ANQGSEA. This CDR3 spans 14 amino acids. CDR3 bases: TGCAGCGTTGTTCCGAGGGTTCCAAACACTGAAGCTTTCTTT. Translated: CSVVPRVPNTEAFF. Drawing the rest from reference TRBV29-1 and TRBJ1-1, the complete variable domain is SAVISQKPSRDICQRGTSLTIQCQVDSQVTMMFWYRQQPGQSLTLIATANQGSEATYESGFVIDKFPISRPNLTFSTLTVSNMSPEDSSIYLCSVVPRVPNTEAFFGQGTRLTVV.

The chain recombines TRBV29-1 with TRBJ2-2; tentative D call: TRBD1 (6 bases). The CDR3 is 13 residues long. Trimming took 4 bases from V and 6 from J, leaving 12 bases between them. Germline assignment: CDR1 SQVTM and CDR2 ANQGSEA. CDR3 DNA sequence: TGCAGCGTTGTATGGACAGAATCCGGGGAGCTGTTTTTT. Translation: CSVVWTESGELFF.

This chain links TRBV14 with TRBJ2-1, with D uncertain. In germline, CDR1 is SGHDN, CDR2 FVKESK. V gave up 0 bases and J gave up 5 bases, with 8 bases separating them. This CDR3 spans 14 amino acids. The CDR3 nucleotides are TGTGCCAGCAGCCAAGAAGGCAGGCACAATGAGCAGTTCTTC. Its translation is CASSQEGRHNEQFF.

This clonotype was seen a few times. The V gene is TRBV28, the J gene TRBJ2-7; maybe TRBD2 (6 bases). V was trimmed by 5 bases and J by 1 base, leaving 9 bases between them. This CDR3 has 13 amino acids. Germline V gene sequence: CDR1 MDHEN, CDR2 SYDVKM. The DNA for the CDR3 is TGTGCCAGCAGTACCGGGAGTTCCTACGAGCAGTACGTC. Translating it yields CASSTGSSYEQYV.

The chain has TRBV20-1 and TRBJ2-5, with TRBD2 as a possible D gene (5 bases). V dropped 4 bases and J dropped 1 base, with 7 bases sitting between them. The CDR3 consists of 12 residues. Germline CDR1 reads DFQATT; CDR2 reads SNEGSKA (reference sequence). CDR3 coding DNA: TGCAGTGCTAAGAGGGCCCAAGAGACCCAGTACTTC. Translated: CSAKRAQETQYF.

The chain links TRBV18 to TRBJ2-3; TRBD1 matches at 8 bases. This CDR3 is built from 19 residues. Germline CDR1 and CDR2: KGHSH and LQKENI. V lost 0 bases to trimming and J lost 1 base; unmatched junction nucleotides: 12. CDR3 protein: CASSPPGASGGLGTDTQYF. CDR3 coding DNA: TGTGCCAGCTCACCACCGGGGGCGTCAGGGGGCTTGGGCACAGATACGCAGTATTTT. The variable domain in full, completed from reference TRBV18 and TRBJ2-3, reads NAGVMQNPRHLVRRRGQEARLRCSPMKGHSHVYWYRQLPEEGLKFMVYLQKENIIDESGMPKERFSAEFPKEGPSILRIQQVVRGDSAAYFCASSPPGASGGLGTDTQYFGPGTRLTVL.

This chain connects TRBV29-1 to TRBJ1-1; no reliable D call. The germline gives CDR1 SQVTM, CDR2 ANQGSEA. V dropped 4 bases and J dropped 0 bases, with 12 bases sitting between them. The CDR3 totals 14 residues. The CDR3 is CSVGRDFMNTEAFF. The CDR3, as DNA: TGCAGCGTTGGTCGGGATTTTATGAACACTGAAGCTTTCTTT.

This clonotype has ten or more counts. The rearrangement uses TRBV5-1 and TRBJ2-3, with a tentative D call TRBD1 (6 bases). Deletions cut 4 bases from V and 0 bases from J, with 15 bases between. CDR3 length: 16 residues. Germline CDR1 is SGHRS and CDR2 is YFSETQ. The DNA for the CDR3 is TGCGCCAGCAGCCTAAGGGACACCTTTAGCACAGATACGCAGTATTTT. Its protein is CASSLRDTFSTDTQYF. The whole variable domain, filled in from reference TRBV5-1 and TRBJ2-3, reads KAGVTQTPRYLIKTRGQQVTLSCSPISGHRSVSWYQQTPGQGLQFLFEYFSETQRNKGNFPGRFSGRQFSNSRSEMNVSTLELGDSALYLCASSLRDTFSTDTQYFGPGTRLTVL.

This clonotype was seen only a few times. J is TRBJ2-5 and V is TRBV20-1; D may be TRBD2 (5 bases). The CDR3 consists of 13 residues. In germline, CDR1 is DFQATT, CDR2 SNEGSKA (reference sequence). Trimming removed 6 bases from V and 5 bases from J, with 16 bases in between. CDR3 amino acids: CSARREPGETQYF. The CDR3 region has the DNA TGCAGTGCCCGAAGGGAACCGGGGGAGACCCAGTACTTC.

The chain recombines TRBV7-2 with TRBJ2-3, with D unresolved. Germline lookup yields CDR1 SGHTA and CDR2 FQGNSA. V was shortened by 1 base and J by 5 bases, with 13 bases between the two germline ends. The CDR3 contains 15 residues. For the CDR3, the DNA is TGTGCCAGCAGCTTAGGCCTAGGAGTGAAAGATACGCAGTATTTT. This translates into CASSLGLGVKDTQYF.

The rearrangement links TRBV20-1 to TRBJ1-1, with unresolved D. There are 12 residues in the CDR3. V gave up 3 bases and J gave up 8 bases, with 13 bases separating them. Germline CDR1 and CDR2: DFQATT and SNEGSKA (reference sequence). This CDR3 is CSASDPTPEAFF. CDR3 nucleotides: TGCAGTGCTAGCGACCCGACCCCCGAAGCTTTCTTT.

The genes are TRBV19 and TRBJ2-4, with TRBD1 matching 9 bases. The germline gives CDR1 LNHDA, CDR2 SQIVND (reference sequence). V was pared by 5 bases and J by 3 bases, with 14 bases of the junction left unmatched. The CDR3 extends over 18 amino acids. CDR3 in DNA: TGTGCCAGTAGTCCGGGGACAGGGATGATTTCGGTCAAAAACATTCAGTACTTC. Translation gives CASSPGTGMISVKNIQYF.

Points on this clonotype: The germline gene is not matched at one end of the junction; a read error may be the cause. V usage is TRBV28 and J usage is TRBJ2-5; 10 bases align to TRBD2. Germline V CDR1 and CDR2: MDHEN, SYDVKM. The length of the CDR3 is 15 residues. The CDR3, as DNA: TGTGCCAGCAGTTCTAGCGGGGGTTACCAGGAGACCCAGTACTTC. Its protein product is CASSSSGGYQETQYF.

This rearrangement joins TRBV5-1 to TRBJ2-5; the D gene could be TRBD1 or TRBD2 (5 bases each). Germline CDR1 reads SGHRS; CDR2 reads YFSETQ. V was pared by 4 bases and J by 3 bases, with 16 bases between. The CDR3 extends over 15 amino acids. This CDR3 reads CASSDSGTAEETQYF. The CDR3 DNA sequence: TGCGCCAGCAGCGACTCCGGGACCGCTGAAGAGACCCAGTACTTC.

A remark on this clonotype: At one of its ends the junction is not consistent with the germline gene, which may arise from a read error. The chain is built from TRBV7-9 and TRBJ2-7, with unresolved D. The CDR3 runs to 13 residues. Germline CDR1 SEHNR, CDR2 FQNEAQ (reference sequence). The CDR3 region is CASRSPLSNEQYF. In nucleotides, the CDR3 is TGTGCCAGCAGATCCCCTCTCTCCAACGAGCAGTACTTC.

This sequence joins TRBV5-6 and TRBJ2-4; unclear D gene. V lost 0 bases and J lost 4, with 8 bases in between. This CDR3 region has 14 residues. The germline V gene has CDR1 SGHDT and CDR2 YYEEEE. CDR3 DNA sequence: TGTGCCAGCAGCTTGGGGTCCACGAAAAACATTCAGTACTTC. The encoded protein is CASSLGSTKNIQYF.

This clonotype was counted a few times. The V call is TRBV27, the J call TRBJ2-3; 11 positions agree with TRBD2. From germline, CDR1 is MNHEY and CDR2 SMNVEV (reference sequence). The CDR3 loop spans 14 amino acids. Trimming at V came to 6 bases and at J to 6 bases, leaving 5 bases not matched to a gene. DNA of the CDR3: TGTGCCAGCAGGCGACTAGCGGGGATGGATACGCAGTATTTT. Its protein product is CASRRLAGMDTQYF.

As DNA, the CDR3 is TGTGCCAGCAGCGTAACAGCGGGGGGCTACGAGCAGTACTTC. It codes for CASSVTAGGYEQYF. The J gene is TRBJ2-7, the V gene TRBV9; 9 nucleotides match TRBD2. V dropped 1 base and J dropped 3; count of bases not matched to a gene: 2. The CDR3 spans 14 residues. Germline-derived CDR1 and CDR2 are SGDLS and YYNGEE.

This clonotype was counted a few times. CDR3: CASSAKWPGNEQYF. CDR3 nucleotides: TGTGCCAGCAGCGCAAAGTGGCCAGGCAACGAGCAGTACTTC. The gene calls are TRBV11-1 and TRBJ2-7; D remains unclear. The CDR3 totals 14 residues. The V end lost 5 bases, the J end lost 5 bases, and 16 bases lay between the germline ends. Per the germline V gene, CDR1 is SGHAT and CDR2 is FQDESV (reference sequence).

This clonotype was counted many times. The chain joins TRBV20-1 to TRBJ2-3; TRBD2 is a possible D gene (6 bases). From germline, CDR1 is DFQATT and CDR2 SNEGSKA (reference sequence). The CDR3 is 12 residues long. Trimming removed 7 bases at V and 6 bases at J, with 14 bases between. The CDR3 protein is CSVTHGGDTQYF. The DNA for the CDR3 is TGCAGTGTTACTCACGGGGGTGATACGCAGTATTTT.

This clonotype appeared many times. CDR3 sequence reads: CASSVTAGPNNEQFF. DNA of the CDR3: TGTGCCAGCAGCGTGACAGCGGGGCCAAACAATGAGCAGTTCTTC. The V gene is TRBV9, the J gene TRBJ2-1; TRBD2 agrees at 7 bases. J gave up 5 bases and V 2 bases, and 7 bases lay outside the gene matches. CDR1 and CDR2 (germline): SGDLS, YYNGEE. The CDR3 length is 15 residues.

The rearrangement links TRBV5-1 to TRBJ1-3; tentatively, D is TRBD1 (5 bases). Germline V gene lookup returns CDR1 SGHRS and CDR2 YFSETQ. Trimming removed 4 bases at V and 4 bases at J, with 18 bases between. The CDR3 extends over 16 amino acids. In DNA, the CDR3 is TGCGCCAGCAGCCCCACAGGTCTCACATCCGGAAACACCATATATTTT. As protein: CASSPTGLTSGNTIYF.